These 7 T cell receptor beta chains were all obtained from the same sample, sequenced in a study of T-cell reconstitution after alpha-beta-depleted transplantation in children. During its preparation, the TCRbeta library received unique molecular identifiers. TCRdb analysed the PCR reads with MiXCR anew, one entry per CDR3 protein. Of fewer than 550,000 distinct CDR3 sequences detected, approximately 10% appear once; the ten largest clones hold 13% to 15%. The sequences come from PBMCs, mostly from graft donor cells, collected 180 days after TCRalphabeta/CD19-depleted stem cell transplant. These receptors all stem from a female patient between 2 and 10 years old who had a stem cell transplant for aplastic anemia, so the T cells may come from the graft donor.

This clonotype has just a few counts. This chain links TRBV20-1 with TRBJ1-1; D is unclear. Germline lookup yields CDR1 DFQATT and CDR2 SNEGSKA (reference sequence). V lost 2 bases and J lost 3, with 16 bases in between. The CDR3 sequence is 15 residues long. The CDR3 here is CSARTAVDWDTEAFF. The DNA for the CDR3 is TGCAGTGCTAGAACAGCTGTTGATTGGGACACTGAAGCTTTCTTT.

This rearrangement joins TRBV7-6 to TRBJ2-7; TRBD2 might be the D (6 bases). Between the trimmed V and J ends, which lost 1 base and 1 base, there was a span of 11 bases. The CDR3 is 15 amino acids. Germline CDR1 reads SGHVS; CDR2 reads FNYEAQ. The CDR3 loop is CASSLVGGESYEQYF. In nucleotides, the CDR3 is TGTGCCAGCAGCTTAGTCGGGGGAGAGTCCTACGAGCAGTACTTC.

This clonotype was counted only a few times. The chain has TRBV12-3 or TRBV12-4 and TRBJ2-2; possibly TRBD1 for D (6 bases). This CDR3 is built from 13 residues. V lost 6 bases, J lost 5 bases, and 10 bases lay in between. The CDR3, as DNA: TGTGCCAGCAGGTCACAGGGTACCGGGGAGCTGTTTTTT. This codes for CASRSQGTGELFF.

This clonotype was observed a few times. The rearrangement uses TRBV28 and TRBJ2-1; D is perhaps TRBD1 (6 bases). The CDR3 sequence is 15 residues long. From germline, CDR1 is MDHEN and CDR2 SYDVKM. V was pared by 7 bases and J by 6 bases, with 19 bases between. The CDR3, as DNA: TGTGCCAGCAAACTCCGGGACAATCGTCCCAATGAGCAGTTCTTC. This gives the protein CASKLRDNRPNEQFF.

This clonotype was seen only a few times. This rearrangement joins TRBV12-3 or TRBV12-4 to TRBJ2-1, with a possible D match to TRBD1 (6 bases). The V end lost 4 bases, the J end lost 7 bases, and 17 bases lay between the germline ends. The CDR3 totals 15 residues. Here the CDR3 DNA reads TGTGCCAGCAGTTGGACAGCCAAGCCCTCAAATGAGCAGTTCTTC. Its protein product is CASSWTAKPSNEQFF.

This clonotype was counted between two and nine times. The CDR3 spells CASSPDRAWGTDTQYF. The CDR3 nucleotides are TGTGCCAGCAGTCCAGACAGGGCTTGGGGCACAGATACGCAGTATTTT. The gene calls are TRBV12-3 or TRBV12-4 and TRBJ2-3, with TRBD1 identical over 7 bases. V lost 5 bases and J lost 1; bases outside the gene matches: 9. The CDR3 length is 16 residues.

The chain uses TRBV25-1 and TRBJ2-3; weak D call: TRBD1 (5 bases). This CDR3 has 15 amino acids. V lost 1 base to trimming and J lost 2 bases, with 10 bases between them. Germline CDR1 MGHDK, CDR2 SYGVNS. The CDR3 loop reads CASSEWGSPTDTQYF. CDR3 DNA sequence: TGTGCCAGCAGTGAATGGGGCAGTCCCACAGATACGCAGTATTTT. Variable domain in full (rest from reference TRBV25-1 and TRBJ2-3): EADIYQTPRYLVIGTGKKITLECSQTMGHDKMYWYQQDPGMELHLIHYSYGVNSTEKGDLSSESTVSRIRTEHFPLTLESARPSHTSQYLCASSEWGSPTDTQYFGPGTRLTVL.